This T cell receptor beta chain was captured in a study of T cell responses to AZD1222 COVID-19 vaccine. Study as a whole: Timing groups of about 4 and about 12 weeks for second doses were pooled. Study-level results: Baseline antibody screening turned up just a handful of seropositive AZD1222 recipients. The study found vaccine-associated CD4 TCRs spanning spike, dominant at 160-218 and 743-854. Most donors were white British and more were female, and clonal diversity was possibly underestimated.

Only in-frame clones appear in the TCRdb table, and some are missing; sequencing was by immunoSEQ multiplex PCR. The table lists 140,000 to 150,000 clones, around 89% of them singletons. This clone was seen more than once but under ten times. Its antigen remains unknown. From germline, CDR1 is LNHDA and CDR2 SQIVND (reference sequence). V was cut by 9 bases and J by 3 bases, with 18 bases left in between. This CDR3 region has 14 residues. The V call is TRBV19, the J call TRBJ2-7; D is tentatively TRBD1 or TRBD2 (5 bases each). Sequences were derived from peripheral blood, sampled on day 0 of AZD1222 vaccination. This TCR was sampled from an adult in good health. The chain's CDR3 is CASQQDFDSYEQYF. CDR3 in DNA: TGTGCCAGCCAACAGGACTTCGACAGCTACGAGCAGTACTTC.